Shown below are 25 T cell receptor beta chains from a single sample sequenced in a study of shared clonotypes between healthy human individuals. Assay used: immunoSEQ multiplex PCR; TCRdb lists only in-frame clones, some missing. The sample lists more than 400,000 clones, approximately 94% seen once, with about 0.059% in the top ten. Sequencing was done on a sample of naive CD4+ T cells sorted from blood. Subset noted: CD45RA+ positively selected. These receptors all come from a woman aged 25 to 39 in good health.

The chain carries TRBV2 and TRBJ2-3; tentative D call: TRBD2 (5 bases). The ends were cut back, 3 bases at V and 2 bases at J, with 12 bases in the middle. The length of the CDR3 is 15 residues. Looked up from germline, CDR1 is SNHLY and CDR2 is FYNNEI. CDR3: CASSDLGSATDTQYF. DNA of the CDR3: TGTGCCAGCAGTGACCTGGGTAGCGCCACAGATACGCAGTATTTT. Supplemented by reference TRBV2 and TRBJ2-3, the full variable domain reads EPEVTQTPSHQVTQMGQEVILRCVPISNHLYFYWYRQILGQKVEFLVSFYNNEISEKSEIFDDQFSVERPDGSNFTLKIRSTKLEDSAMYFCASSDLGSATDTQYFGPGTRLTVL.

The chain combines TRBV5-1 with TRBJ2-1, with 7 nucleotides matching TRBD1. Germline V gene lookup returns CDR1 SGHRS and CDR2 YFSETQ. The CDR3 loop spans 16 amino acids. V was clipped by 1 base and J by 9 bases; unmatched bases: 13. The chain's CDR3 is CASSLSRQGRRGEQFF. CDR3 sequence (DNA): TGCGCCAGCAGCTTGTCGAGACAGGGAAGGAGAGGTGAGCAGTTCTTC.

The chain carries TRBV28 and TRBJ1-2; D is unresolved. Between the trimmed V and J ends, which lost 7 bases and 5 bases, there was a span of 26 bases. CDR1 is MDHEN and CDR2 is SYDVKM in the germline V gene. The CDR3 runs to 17 residues. The CDR3, as DNA: TGTGCCAGCACCGGGAGTTGGGCGGGGTGGGTGCGTTATGGCTACACCTTC. It translates to CASTGSWAGWVRYGYTF.

The chain couples TRBV28 to TRBJ2-5, with TRBD2 matching 14 bases. The junction had 8 bases not matched to a gene; V was cut back by 7 bases and J by 1 base. Looked up from germline, CDR1 is MDHEN and CDR2 is SYDVKM. This CDR3 comprises 17 residues. This CDR3 reads CASTWGLAGDLQETQYF. The DNA of the CDR3 is TGTGCCAGCACATGGGGACTAGCGGGAGACCTCCAAGAGACCCAGTACTTC.

This rearrangement joins TRBV9 to TRBJ2-2, with 11 bases identical to TRBD1. CDR3 length: 15 residues. The V and J ends lost 4 bases and 7 bases, in that order; junction bases with no gene match: 6. CDR1 and CDR2 from the germline V gene are SGDLS and YYNGEE. CDR3 coding DNA: TGTGCCAGCAGCCCCCGGACAGGGGGCAGCGGGGAGCTGTTTTTT. Protein sequence: CASSPRTGGSGELFF.

This clone appeared a single time. The rearrangement joins TRBV27 to TRBJ2-7, with TRBD1 matching over 9 bases. The CDR3 loop spans 14 amino acids. V dropped 8 bases and J dropped 0; count of bases not matched to a gene: 5. Germline CDR1 reads MNHEY; CDR2 reads SMNVEV (reference sequence). The CDR3 region has the DNA TGTGCCAGCGCCGGGACAGGGTTCTCCTACGAGCAGTACTTC. This codes for CASAGTGFSYEQYF.

V and J are TRBV2 and TRBJ1-1; D gene unclear. CDR1 is SNHLY, CDR2 FYNNEI, per germline. The V end lost 6 bases, the J end lost 5 bases, and 13 bases lay between the germline ends. The CDR3 runs 13 residues. The CDR3 loop is CASSAAANTEAFF. The CDR3 DNA follows: TGTGCCAGCAGCGCGGCGGCGAATACTGAAGCTTTCTTT.

In the case of this clone: The junction and the germline gene differ at one end; a read error may be behind it. The V and J genes are TRBV28 and TRBJ2-1, with no clear D. The CDR3 loop spans 15 amino acids. Germline CDR1 reads MDHEN; CDR2 reads SYDVKM. CDR3 sequence (DNA): TGTGCCAGCAGTTCTCCCGGACCCGCCTACAGTGAGCAGTTCTTC. Amino acid sequence: CASSSPGPAYSEQFF.

This clone was detected only once. The chain couples TRBV28 to TRBJ2-1, with D perhaps TRBD2 (5 bases). The CDR3 covers 15 residues. Germline-derived CDR1 and CDR2 are MDHEN and SYDVKM. V was shortened by 4 bases and J by 2 bases, with 12 bases between the two germline ends. CDR3 protein: CASSSLARPYNEQFF. CDR3 nucleotides: TGTGCCAGCAGTTCCCTAGCTAGGCCCTACAATGAGCAGTTCTTC.

J is TRBJ2-1 and V is TRBV28; 12 bases fit TRBD1. Germline loops: CDR1 MDHEN, CDR2 SYDVKM. Trimming cost V 5 bases and J 4 bases; bases outside gene matches: 12. The CDR3 spans 18 residues. The CDR3: CASSGTGGLLVGYNEQFF. Written as DNA, the CDR3 is TGTGCCAGCAGTGGGACAGGGGGCTTATTGGTGGGATACAATGAGCAGTTCTTC.

This chain joins TRBV19 and TRBJ2-7; D is ambiguous. Trimming removed 5 bases from V and 0 bases from J, with 17 bases in between. CDR1 is LNHDA, CDR2 SQIVND, per germline (reference sequence). This CDR3 has 16 amino acids. In DNA form, the CDR3 reads TGTGCCAGTAGTCCCGTCTTGGGTAAGAGCTCCTACGAGCAGTACTTC. Encoded protein: CASSPVLGKSSYEQYF.

The CDR3 loop is CAISARLFRNEQYF. CDR3 coding DNA: TGTGCCATCAGTGCTAGACTATTCAGAAACGAGCAGTACTTC. The gene calls are TRBV10-3 and TRBJ2-7; possibly TRBD2 for D (5 bases). V lost 4 bases, J lost 5 bases, and 15 bases lay in between. From germline, CDR1 is ENHRY and CDR2 SYGVKD. The CDR3 spans 14 residues.

V gene TRBV30 combines with J gene TRBJ2-7; D is unresolved. CDR3 length: 14 residues. Germline CDR1 reads GTSNPN; CDR2 reads SVGIG (reference sequence). Trimming left V 1 base short and J 3 bases short, with 13 bases between. CDR3 DNA sequence: TGTGCCTGGAGTGCCGGCTCTCTTCTCTACGAGCAGTACTTC. Its protein product is CAWSAGSLLYEQYF.

The J gene is TRBJ2-2, the V gene TRBV13; weak D call: TRBD1 (5 bases). V gave up 2 bases and J gave up 1 base, with 8 bases separating them. Germline V gene sequence: CDR1 PRHDT, CDR2 FYEKMQ (reference sequence). The CDR3 sequence is 15 residues long. CDR3 region: CASSLRQGNTGELFF. The CDR3, as DNA: TGTGCCAGCAGCTTAAGGCAGGGGAACACCGGGGAGCTGTTTTTT.

The CDR3 DNA reads TGTGCCAGCAGTTTATCAGTGGGGCCCTTGGGAGATACGCAGTATTTT. Residues: CASSLSVGPLGDTQYF. The J gene is TRBJ2-3, the V gene TRBV27; D might be TRBD1 (5 bases). The CDR3 loop spans 16 amino acids. V lost 0 bases, J lost 5 bases, and 15 bases lay in between. Germline V gene data show CDR1 as MNHEY and CDR2 as SMNVEV (reference sequence).

The gene calls are TRBV5-8 and TRBJ2-3, with 13 bases aligning to TRBD2. CDR1 is SGHTS, CDR2 YDEGEE, per germline. The CDR3 sequence is 19 residues long. V shed 3 bases and J 0 bases; nucleotides not matched to a gene: 10. DNA of the CDR3: TGTGCCAGCAGCTCCGGGACTAGCGGGAAACCTATAAGCACAGATACGCAGTATTTT. This codes for CASSSGTSGKPISTDTQYF.

The rearrangement uses TRBV21-1 and TRBJ2-5; TRBD2 was called by the table and not checked on the DNA. TRBV21-1 is classified as a pseudogene. This CDR3 is 15 amino acids long. The CDR3 sequence is CASTPGEDSIGAQYF. The CDR3 coding sequence is TGTGCCAGCACCCCGGGGGAGGACTCCATAGGGGCCCAGTACTTC.

This chain uses TRBV7-2 with TRBJ2-7; 7 nucleotides match TRBD2. The CDR3 has 15 amino acids. In germline, CDR1 is SGHTA, CDR2 FQGNSA. V was clipped by 1 base and J by 2 bases; unmatched bases: 5. The CDR3 region is CASSLVVGTTYEQYF. The CDR3 bases are TGTGCCAGCAGCTTAGTGGTGGGGACTACCTACGAGCAGTACTTC.

This clone was seen only once. The chain employs TRBV19 and TRBJ1-5; tentatively, D is TRBD1 (6 bases). Per germline, CDR1 LNHDA and CDR2 SQIVND (reference sequence). With 8 bases removed from V and 0 bases from J, the gap between germline ends came to 17 bases. CDR3 length: 16 residues. The CDR3 sequence is CASRQRTAHSNQPQHF. The CDR3 DNA follows: TGTGCCAGTCGTCAACGGACAGCACATAGCAATCAGCCCCAGCATTTT. The complete variable domain, with remaining parts taken from reference TRBV19 and TRBJ1-5, reads DGGITQSPKYLFRKEGQNVTLSCEQNLNHDAMYWYRQDPGQGLRLIYYSQIVNDFQKGDIAEGYSVSREKKESFPLTVTSAQKNPTAFYLCASRQRTAHSNQPQHFGDGTRLSIL.

The chain joins TRBV6-6 to TRBJ2-5, with D possibly matching TRBD2 (5 bases). V gave up 6 bases and J gave up 4 bases, with 9 bases separating them. This CDR3 comprises 12 residues. The V gene's germline CDR1 is MNHNY and CDR2 SVGAGI (reference sequence). For the CDR3, the DNA is TGTGCCAGCAGGGCCGGAGGAGAGACCCAGTACTTC. Translation gives CASRAGGETQYF.

CDR3 region: CSALDYNEQFF. The DNA of the CDR3 is TGCAGTGCTCTAGACTACAATGAGCAGTTCTTC. The V and J genes are TRBV20-1 and TRBJ2-1; D gene unclear. Trimming removed 5 bases from V and 3 bases from J, with 5 bases in between. Germline V gives CDR1 DFQATT, CDR2 SNEGSKA (reference sequence). The CDR3 has 11 residues.

Only one count was recorded for this clone. The V and J genes are TRBV5-1 and TRBJ2-3; no definite D call. CDR1 is SGHRS, CDR2 YFSETQ, per germline. CDR3 length: 14 amino acids. V was pared by 4 bases and J by 2 bases, with 11 bases between. As DNA, the CDR3 is TGCGCCAGCAGCCCCGGGCTAGTCACAGATACGCAGTATTTT. It yields the protein CASSPGLVTDTQYF.

The CDR3 protein is CAWSVPGDRGHNEQFF. For the CDR3, the DNA is TGTGCCTGGAGTGTACCTGGGGACAGGGGGCACAATGAGCAGTTCTTC. V and J are TRBV30 and TRBJ2-1; 12 nucleotides align to TRBD1. This CDR3 is built from 16 residues. CDR1 GTSNPN and CDR2 SVGIG come from the germline V gene (reference sequence). Trimming removed 0 bases from V and 5 bases from J; junction bases left unmatched: 5. The complete variable domain, with remaining parts taken from reference TRBV30 and TRBJ2-1, reads SQTIHQWPATLVQPVGSPLSLECTVEGTSNPNLYWYRQAAGRGLQLLFYSVGIGQISSEVPQNLSASRPQDRQFILSSKKLLLSDSGFYLCAWSVPGDRGHNEQFFGPGTRLTVL.

The sample holds a few counts of this clone. The CDR3 here is CASSIGGASGYEQYF. The CDR3 DNA is TGTGCCAGTAGTATCGGAGGGGCTTCGGGCTACGAGCAGTACTTC. The chain combines TRBV19 with TRBJ2-7; tentatively, D is TRBD2 (6 bases). The CDR3 runs 15 residues. Germline CDR1 LNHDA, CDR2 SQIVND (reference sequence). The V end was cut by 3 bases, the J end by 3 bases, with 15 bases between.

The chain combines TRBV27 with TRBJ2-2, with D unclear. Germline lookup yields CDR1 MNHEY and CDR2 SMNVEV (reference sequence). The CDR3 is made up of 14 amino acids. Between the trimmed V and J ends, which lost 5 bases and 3 bases, there was a span of 10 bases. The CDR3 protein is CASSIRFDTGELFF. CDR3 coding DNA: TGTGCCAGCAGTATCAGGTTTGACACCGGGGAGCTGTTTTTT.